The TCR beta chain described here comes from a study of T-cell memory formation after mild COVID-19. Study-level results: The study found contracting CD4+ clones mainly in CM and EM and contracting CD8+ clones in EMRA. Whereas later expanders leaned CD4+, clones contracting day 15 to 85 showed a balanced CD4/CD8 makeup.

Regarding this clonotype: As yet, its antigen is unknown.

TCRdb processed the 5' RACE reads anew with MiXCR; each CDR3 protein has one entry. The sample yields approximately 210,000 distinct CDR3 sequences, about 10% seen once. This sequence originates from a man between 18 and 29 years old who had mild COVID-19 (a few samples of this study predate the infection). Cell type and time point are not known. Sequenced input: PBMCs or a T cell subset sorted from them (not recorded which).

The CDR3 is CASSLGGGRGGEKLFF. The DNA for the CDR3 is TGTGCCAGCAGCTTAGGTGGGGGCAGGGGTGGGGAAAAACTGTTTTTT. The chain uses TRBV7-2 and TRBJ1-4, with D possibly matching TRBD1 (6 bases). Germline-derived CDR1 and CDR2 are SGHTA and FQGNSA. V was trimmed by 1 base and J by 8 bases, leaving 17 bases between them. This CDR3 has 16 residues.